There are many counts of the clone carrying this T cell receptor (beta chain). Its matching antigen is unknown. TCRdb fed the 5' RACE reads into MiXCR, producing one record per CDR3 protein. This table holds hundreds of thousands of distinct CDR3 sequences, 18% found once. The sample is drawn from a study of CD8 T cells in ankylosing spondylitis. General study points: A motif of under ten highly homologous TCR beta variants was seen as apparently characteristic of ankylosing spondylitis blood. Clones linked to the disease showed a CD8+ phenotype. They occurred at relatively low frequencies in peripheral blood.

CDR1 and CDR2 from the germline V gene are SGDLS and YYNGEE. This CDR3 is built from 15 residues. Deletions cut 0 bases from V and 7 bases from J, with 11 bases between. This receptor was taken from a male donor with ankylosing spondylitis. The chain links TRBV9 to TRBJ1-6, with a tentative D call TRBD1 (6 bases). Sequencing used blood, either unsorted or a sorted T cell fraction (not recorded which). CDR3 in amino acids: CASSVVGADNSPLHF. The CDR3 coding sequence is TGTGCCAGCAGCGTAGTGGGGGCGGACAATTCACCCCTCCACTTT.